Listed below are T cell receptor beta chains from one sample, sequenced in a study of T cell clonotyping in hematopoietic cell transplantation. Generated by immunoSEQ multiplex PCR, the TCRdb table keeps only in-frame clones and is missing some. Of roughly 9,000 clones in the sample, over 85% were seen once. The source was PBMCs, collected 100 days after allogeneic stem cell transplant. The receptors come from a male patient between 50 and 60 years old who had an allogeneic stem cell transplant from a related donor, so T cells may come from the graft donor. Some clones in this sample may be carry-over from other donors' samples. Each CDR3 is given with its conserved first and last residue. Fields, in order: V gene, clone size, J gene, D gene, CDR3 DNA, CDR3 protein. A D gene is named only where the DNA matches it firmly. The size field is filled for only some rows; it gives once, few, many or a size class.

>TRBV6-5|-|TRBJ1-1|-
TGTGCCAGCAGCACAGGACAGAGGCCTGAAGCTTTCTTT
CASSTGQRPEAFF
>TRBV9|-|TRBJ2-5|TRBD1
TGTGCCAGCAGCGGAGACAGGGCCTTCCATGGTGACCAGTACTTC
CASSGDRAFHGDQYF
>TRBV7-9|once|TRBJ2-7|-
TGTGCCAGCAGCTTAGCGTTCGGAAACGAGCAGTACTTC
CASSLAFGNEQYF
>TRBV13|few|TRBJ2-7|-
TGTGCCAGCAGCGGCGCGGCCGAGCAGTACTTC
CASSGAAEQYF
>TRBV4-3|-|TRBJ2-7|-
TGCGCCAGCAGCCAAGAGAGATTCGGCGAGTACGAGCAGTACTTC
CASSQERFGEYEQYF
>TRBV28|-|TRBJ2-7|TRBD1
TGTGCCAGCAGTTCGACAGGGGGGGACTACGAGCAGTACTTC
CASSSTGGDYEQYF
>TRBV27|few|TRBJ2-7|-
TGTGCCAGCAGTCCGACCACTACCTACGAGCAGTACTTC
CASSPTTTYEQYF
>TRBV28|-|TRBJ1-5|-
TGTGCCAGCACTCGTCTTCGGCAGGGAGATCAGCCCCAGCATTTT
CASTRLRQGDQPQHF
>TRBV7-9|-|TRBJ1-5|TRBD1
TGTGCCAGCAGCTTAGAGACGACAGGGTTAGGCAATCAGCCCCAGCATTTT
CASSLETTGLGNQPQHF
>TRBV28|-|TRBJ2-5|TRBD2
TGTGCCAGCAGTTTCGGGACTAGAGAGGGGACCCAGTACTTC
CASSFGTREGTQYF
>TRBV6-1|-|TRBJ1-2|-
TGTGCCAGCAGTGAACGGGGGAACTATGGCTACACCTTC
CASSERGNYGYTF
>TRBV7-2|-|TRBJ1-1|-
TGTGCCAGCAGCTTAGGGAGATTCGGACACAGAAACACTGAAGCTTTCTTT
CASSLGRFGHRNTEAFF
>TRBV5-1|-|TRBJ2-5|TRBD2
TGCGCCAGCAGCAATAGCGGGGGGACCGGGGAGACCCAGTACTTC
CASSNSGGTGETQYF
>TRBV5-4|-|TRBJ1-2|-
TGTGCCAGCAGCTTGAAATCAGGCAACTATGGCTACACCTTC
CASSLKSGNYGYTF
>TRBV7-9|-|TRBJ2-7|-
TGTGCCAGCACGAGGGCCGGGTTGGGCGAGCAGTACTTC
CASTRAGLGEQYF
>TRBV5-4|-|TRBJ2-7|-
TGTGCCAGCAGCTTGCGGGGGGCGAACGAGCAGTACTTC
CASSLRGANEQYF
>TRBV9|-|TRBJ1-1|-
TGTGCCAGCAGCCCTAGTTATCGGGTAGGAGGCACTGAAGCTTTCTTT
CASSPSYRVGGTEAFF
>TRBV7-2|-|TRBJ1-5|-
TGTGCCAGCAGCTTCGGCAATCAGCCCCAGCATTTT
CASSFGNQPQHF
>TRBV5-5|-|TRBJ2-2|-
TGTGCCAGCAGCTTGTTACAGGACACCGGGGAGCTGTTTTTT
CASSLLQDTGELFF
>TRBV13|-|TRBJ1-1|TRBD1
TGTGCCAGCAGCTTATGGAGACAGGGGGCGGGTGAAGCTTTCTTT
CASSLWRQGAGEAFF
>TRBV6-5|-|TRBJ2-7|-
TGTGCCAGCAGTTACACCACCTCCTACGAGCAGTACTTC
CASSYTTSYEQYF
>TRBV28|-|TRBJ2-2|-
TGTGCCAGCAGGGGATACTCGAACACCGGGGAGCTGTTTTTT
CASRGYSNTGELFF
>TRBV4-3|-|TRBJ2-7|-
TGCGCCAGCAGCCAAGACCAATTCTACGAGCAGTACTTC
CASSQDQFYEQYF
>TRBV7-2|once|TRBJ1-2|TRBD1
TGTGCCAGCAACGACCTTTGGACAGGGAACTATGGCTACACCTTC
CASNDLWTGNYGYTF
>TRBV28|-|TRBJ2-7|-
TGTGCCAGCAGTTTAGGGGGACTGGGCTACGAGCAGTACTTC
CASSLGGLGYEQYF
>TRBV6-5|few|TRBJ2-7|TRBD2
TGTGCCAGCAGCCGACCGGGGGGCGAGCAGTACTTC
CASSRPGGEQYF
>TRBV21-1|-|TRBJ1-5|-
TGTGCCAGAACCGGGACAGGGTACGTTCAGCCCCAGCATTTT
CARTGTGYVQPQHF
>TRBV29-1|-|TRBJ2-7|-
TGCAGCGCTGTGGTAGCGACAGTGAACGAGCAGTACTTC
CSAVVATVNEQYF
>TRBV14|-|TRBJ2-7|-
TGTGCCAGCAGCCGGTCTGGATCGTCGATGTCCTACGAGCAGTACTTC
CASSRSGSSMSYEQYF
>TRBV7-2|-|TRBJ2-5|TRBD1
TGTGCCAGCAGCCCCGGACAGGGAGACATAGAGACCCAGTACTTC
CASSPGQGDIETQYF
>TRBV30|-|TRBJ1-4|-
TGTGCCTTCCCACCGTGGGAACCCGCAACTAATGAAAAACTGTTTTTT
CAFPPWEPATNEKLFF
>TRBV5-6|-|TRBJ1-1|-
TGTGCCAGCAGCTTATTGGGGATGAACACTGAAGCTTTCTTT
CASSLLGMNTEAFF
>TRBV4-1|once|TRBJ1-4|-
TGCGCCAGCAGCCAAGTCGTAATGAGGCAGCGGATTAATGAAAAACTGTTTTTT
CASSQVVMRQRINEKLFF
>TRBV27|-|TRBJ1-1|-
TGTGCCAGCAGTGGGCGGACAGCAGGCGCTGAAGCTTTCTTT
CASSGRTAGAEAFF
>TRBV6-5|once|TRBJ2-5|-
TGTGCCAGCAGTTACAGGTGGGGCAACCAAGAGACCCAGTACTTC
CASSYRWGNQETQYF
>TRBV28|-|TRBJ1-1|-
TGTGCCAGCAGTCCCCCCCACGGGAACACTGAAGCTTTCTTT
CASSPPHGNTEAFF
>TRBV15|-|TRBJ1-5|-
TGTGCCACCAGCAGAGAAGGGACGATTCATCAGCCCCAGCATTTT
CATSREGTIHQPQHF
>TRBV19|-|TRBJ2-7|TRBD2
TGTGCCAGTAGTGTATCTAGCGGGAATTTCGACGAGCAGTACTTC
CASSVSSGNFDEQYF
>TRBV7-2|-|TRBJ2-5|-
TGTGCCAGCAGCTCGGCGTCCGGGACAATGAGGGTTGAGACCCAGTACTTC
CASSSASGTMRVETQYF
>TRBV27|-|TRBJ1-4|-
TGTGCCAGCAGTTTTGCGTTCGGGGCAGGTGGTGAAAAACTGTTTTTT
CASSFAFGAGGEKLFF
>TRBV15|-|TRBJ1-5|-
TGTGCCACCAGCAGAGATCATGCTAGGGGCCACCAGCCCCAGCATTTT
CATSRDHARGHQPQHF
>TRBV6-5|-|TRBJ1-4|-
TGTGCCAGCAGTCGACAGGCACAGGGTGAAAAACTGTTTTTT
CASSRQAQGEKLFF
>TRBV6-5|-|TRBJ2-7|-
TGTGCCAGCAGTGGGGAGCGCGAGCAGTACTTC
CASSGEREQYF
>TRBV23-1|-|TRBJ2-7|-
TGCGCCAGCAGTCATCGGGATGGTAGGTCCTACGAGCAGTACTTC
CASSHRDGRSYEQYF